The 13 T cell receptor beta chains in this list originate from one sample, sequenced in a study of T-cell reconstitution after alpha-beta-depleted transplantation in children. Unique molecular identifiers tagged the TCRbeta library. In TCRdb, the PCR reads were re-called with MiXCR into one record per CDR3 protein. This table holds a few hundred thousand distinct CDR3 sequences, 10% found once. The starting material was PBMCs from the stem cell graft donor, obtained from the stem cell graft. Source of these receptors: a human donor who donated a stem cell graft to a child with acute lymphoblastic leukemia.

This clonotype was seen ten or more times. The chain couples TRBV20-1 to TRBJ2-1; maybe TRBD1 (6 bases). The V end was cut by 0 bases, the J end by 7 bases, with 19 bases between. CDR1 DFQATT and CDR2 SNEGSKA come from the germline V gene (reference sequence). There are 16 residues in the CDR3. CDR3 in DNA: TGCAGTGCTAGAGACGACCGGACGGAAAGGGGGAATGAGCAGTTCTTC. Translation: CSARDDRTERGNEQFF.

CDR3 sequence (DNA): TGTGCCATCAGGGGGGTGGGTTATGGCCTCAAAGGATACGAGCAGTACTTC. This sequence encodes CAIRGVGYGLKGYEQYF. The chain recombines TRBV10-3 with TRBJ2-7; D may match TRBD1 or TRBD2 (5 bases each). The CDR3 covers 17 residues. The germline V gene has CDR1 ENHRY and CDR2 SYGVKD. Trimming took off 6 bases at V and 4 bases at J, with 25 bases between the two ends.

This clonotype was found many times. The chain employs TRBV25-1 and TRBJ2-6; D gene ambiguous. V lost 2 bases and J 2 bases, leaving 1 base between the germline ends. Germline loops: CDR1 MGHDK, CDR2 SYGVNS. CDR3 length: 13 amino acids. CDR3 in amino acids: CASSEAGANVLTF. The CDR3 nucleotides are TGTGCCAGCAGTGAAGCTGGGGCCAACGTCCTGACTTTC.

The genes are TRBV12-3 or TRBV12-4 and TRBJ2-1; 7 bases line up with TRBD2. This CDR3 is built from 14 residues. V was pared by 3 bases and J by 14 bases, with 13 bases of the junction left unmatched. CDR3 residues: CASSFSSGQTGEFF. The CDR3 DNA follows: TGTGCCAGCAGTTTCTCTAGCGGACAAACCGGAGAGTTCTTC.

The CDR3 region is CASSIDRQGMNTEAFF. The CDR3 nucleotides read TGTGCCAGTAGTATAGATCGACAGGGCATGAACACTGAAGCTTTCTTT. V and J are TRBV19 and TRBJ1-1, with TRBD1 matching 7 bases. The germline CDR1 and CDR2 sequences are LNHDA and SQIVND (reference sequence). The J segment lost 0 bases and the V segment lost 0 bases, leaving 4 bases of the junction unmatched. The CDR3 totals 16 residues.

This clonotype was detected ten times or more. This chain uses TRBV27 with TRBJ1-4, with 9 bases fitting TRBD1. The V gene end was trimmed by 7 bases and the J gene end by 5 bases; junction bases not matched to a gene: 8. The CDR3 runs to 15 residues. Germline assignment: CDR1 MNHEY and CDR2 SMNVEV (reference sequence). The CDR3, as DNA: TGTGCCAGCACCTCACTGGGACAGGGCAATGAAAAACTGTTTTTT. It yields the protein CASTSLGQGNEKLFF.

This clonotype has just a few counts. The V and J genes are TRBV7-2 and TRBJ2-5; 7 bases agree with TRBD2. Germline CDR1 SGHTA, CDR2 FQGNSA. V shed 3 bases and J 4 bases; nucleotides not matched to a gene: 5. The CDR3 spans 14 residues. DNA of the CDR3: TGTGCCAGCAGCTTGGCGGGAGCGGTAGAGACCCAGTACTTC. Translation: CASSLAGAVETQYF.

V gene TRBV27 combines with J gene TRBJ1-6; the D gene is possibly TRBD1 (6 bases). Germline V gene data show CDR1 as MNHEY and CDR2 as SMNVEV (reference sequence). Trimming cost V 6 bases and J 9 bases, with 15 bases left between them. CDR3 length equals 14 residues. The CDR3 loop is CASRPQGRGSPLHF. The CDR3 DNA reads as TGTGCCAGCAGGCCACAGGGAAGGGGTTCACCCCTCCACTTT.

The V call is TRBV10-1, the J call TRBJ2-7; 7 bases agree with TRBD1. The CDR3 is made up of 15 amino acids. The germline gives CDR1 WNHNN, CDR2 SYGVQD (reference sequence). The V and J ends lost 5 bases and 3 bases, in that order; junction bases with no gene match: 10. The CDR3 spells CASSPRQGGLYEQYF. The CDR3, as DNA: TGCGCCAGCAGTCCCCGACAGGGTGGCCTCTACGAGCAGTACTTC.

The chain couples TRBV7-8 to TRBJ2-3; D not certain. Germline V CDR1 and CDR2: SGHVS, FQNEAQ. CDR3 size: 14 residues. The germline V and J ends were trimmed by 0 bases and 5 bases, with 9 bases remaining between them. CDR3 nucleotide sequence: TGTGCCAGCAGCTTAGCGTCGGGTATAGATACGCAGTATTTT. Translated: CASSLASGIDTQYF. Using reference TRBV7-8 and TRBJ2-3 for the parts outside the CDR3, the full variable domain is GAGVSQSPRYKVAKRGQDVALRCDPISGHVSLFWYQQALGQGPEFLTYFQNEAQLDKSGLPSDRFFAERPEGSVSTLKIQRTQQEDSAVYLCASSLASGIDTQYFGPGTRLTVL.

The CDR3 DNA is TGTGCCAGCAGCCAAAAAGAGGTAGTAACGACCCAGTACTTC. Translated, it gives CASSQKEVVTTQYF. The chain recombines TRBV3-1 with TRBJ2-5; no definite D call. This CDR3 is built from 14 residues. Trimming stripped 2 bases from V and 7 bases from J, with 14 bases between. From germline, CDR1 is LGHDT and CDR2 YNNKEL (reference sequence).

This clonotype has only a few counts. J is TRBJ1-4 and V is TRBV5-6, with 10 bases aligning to TRBD1. V shed 4 bases, J shed 0 bases, and the junction held 9 bases outside the gene matches. Germline V gene data show CDR1 as SGHDT and CDR2 as YYEEEE. The CDR3 contains 18 residues. The CDR3 protein is CASSISRDRGTTNEKLFF. The CDR3 DNA reads as TGTGCCAGCAGCATCAGCCGGGACAGGGGAACAACTAATGAAAAACTGTTTTTT.

This clonotype was seen only a few times. This chain links TRBV5-1 with TRBJ2-5; 9 bases are a match to TRBD2. The CDR3 consists of 17 residues. Per the germline V gene, CDR1 is SGHRS and CDR2 is YFSETQ. V shed 2 bases and J 0 bases; nucleotides not matched to a gene: 8. The CDR3 DNA follows: TGCGCCAGCAGCTTCGAAGCGGGAGGTCCCTACCAAGAGACCCAGTACTTC. It specifies CASSFEAGGPYQETQYF.